Shown below are 6 T cell receptor beta chains from a single sample sequenced in a study of blood T cell repertoires in COVID-19 (dated by TCRdb to about 2020). To prepare the library, the immunoSEQ multiplex PCR assay was applied. TCRdb took this table from immuneACCESS and kept in-frame rearrangements with V and J called. Such tables lack part of the clones; where checked against another copy, unresolved V genes explain under half of the gap, and the rest is unexplained. The sample includes 80,000 to 100,000 clones, with around 72% observed a single time. Clones ranked in the top ten supply 3% to 4% of the sample. The sample was peripheral blood. These receptor sequences come from a man aged 65 to 85 with COVID-19, enrolled during active disease.

This clone came up many times. V and J are TRBV7-9 and TRBJ2-3; 9 nucleotides line up with TRBD1. Looked up from germline, CDR1 is SEHNR and CDR2 is FQNEAQ (reference sequence). The CDR3 has 14 amino acids. Germline trimming cut 7 bases from V and 2 bases from J; bases unmatched to any gene: 4. The CDR3 region is CASTTGGDTDTQYF. The CDR3 region has the DNA TGTGCCAGCACCACAGGGGGCGACACAGATACGCAGTATTTT.

V usage is TRBV28 and J usage is TRBJ1-2; D is ambiguous. Deletions cut 2 bases from V and 0 bases from J, with 10 bases between. CDR3 size: 15 residues. The V gene's germline CDR1 is MDHEN and CDR2 SYDVKM. The chain's CDR3 is CASSLLYRTNYGYTF. CDR3 sequence (DNA): TGTGCCAGCAGTTTACTATACAGAACTAACTATGGCTACACCTTC.

The V and J genes are TRBV11-2 and TRBJ2-1, with TRBD2 identical over 11 bases. The junction had 2 bases not matched to a gene; V was cut back by 3 bases and J by 4 bases. The CDR3 consists of 15 residues. Germline V gene lookup returns CDR1 SGHAT and CDR2 FQNNGV. This chain's CDR3 is CASSLGLAAYNEQFF. The CDR3 region has the DNA TGTGCCAGCAGCTTGGGACTAGCGGCTTACAATGAGCAGTTCTTC.

This clone has only one observation. This chain links TRBV2 with TRBJ2-1; 11 bases match TRBD2. Trimming cost V 11 bases and J 2 bases; bases outside gene matches: 5. Germline CDR1 reads SNHLY; CDR2 reads FYNNEI. The CDR3 runs 14 residues. The CDR3 bases are TGTGCCTTTCCGACTAGCGGGACCTACAATGAGCAGTTCTTC. It translates to CAFPTSGTYNEQFF. The variable domain in full, with the rest retrieved from reference TRBV2 and TRBJ2-1, is EPEVTQTPSHQVTQMGQEVILRCVPISNHLYFYWYRQILGQKVEFLVSFYNNEISEKSEIFDDQFSVERPDGSNFTLKIRSTKLEDSAMYFCAFPTSGTYNEQFFGPGTRLTVL.

A single count supports this clone. The chain has TRBV24-1 and TRBJ2-1, with 10 nucleotides matching TRBD1. CDR1 and CDR2 (germline): KGHDR, SFDVKD. The CDR3 length is 16 residues. With V trimmed by 6 bases and J by 9 bases, 13 bases remained unmatched. As DNA, the CDR3 is TGTGCCACCAGTAATACGGGACAGGGGAATTCGGTTGAGCAGTTCTTC. Translated, it gives CATSNTGQGNSVEQFF.

This chain joins TRBV25-1 and TRBJ2-3; 8 bases are a match to TRBD2. J gave up 0 bases and V 1 base, and 6 bases lay outside the gene matches. Looked up from germline, CDR1 is MGHDK and CDR2 is SYGVNS. The CDR3 has 17 amino acids. CDR3 DNA: TGTGCCAGCAGTGAATGGGCTAGCGGGCCTAGCACAGATACGCAGTATTTT. It specifies CASSEWASGPSTDTQYF. The variable domain in full, completed from reference TRBV25-1 and TRBJ2-3, reads EADIYQTPRYLVIGTGKKITLECSQTMGHDKMYWYQQDPGMELHLIHYSYGVNSTEKGDLSSESTVSRIRTEHFPLTLESARPSHTSQYLCASSEWASGPSTDTQYFGPGTRLTVL.